Detailed here is one T cell receptor (beta chain). The target antigen is unknown. The source of the sample is a study of STAT5B mutations in CD4+ large granular lymphocyte leukemia. Study outcomes and limitations: 25% of private leukemic clonotypes occurred rarely in other patients' non-leukemic repertoires. TRBV06-family usage was enriched in top patient clones (8/27) versus controls (2/35). Higher CD4+ than CD8+ T-LGLL clonality might reflect small sample size.

Sequencing was at survey level. The protocol was immunoSEQ multiplex PCR, while the TCRdb copy is restricted to in-frame clones and leaves out a portion. The table records 30,000 to 40,000 clones, 65% to 90% of them present only once. This CDR3 comprises 15 residues. CDR1 is SGHDT, CDR2 YYEEEE, per germline. J lost 4 bases, V lost 0 bases, and 4 bases had no gene match. The chain joins TRBV5-6 to TRBJ2-5; TRBD1 matches 9 bases. The receptor was derived from a human donor in good health. Specimen: CD4+ T cells from blood buffy coats. CDR3 in amino acids: CASSLAGQGVETQYF. The CDR3, as DNA: TGTGCCAGCAGCTTGGCGGGACAGGGAGTAGAGACCCAGTACTTC.